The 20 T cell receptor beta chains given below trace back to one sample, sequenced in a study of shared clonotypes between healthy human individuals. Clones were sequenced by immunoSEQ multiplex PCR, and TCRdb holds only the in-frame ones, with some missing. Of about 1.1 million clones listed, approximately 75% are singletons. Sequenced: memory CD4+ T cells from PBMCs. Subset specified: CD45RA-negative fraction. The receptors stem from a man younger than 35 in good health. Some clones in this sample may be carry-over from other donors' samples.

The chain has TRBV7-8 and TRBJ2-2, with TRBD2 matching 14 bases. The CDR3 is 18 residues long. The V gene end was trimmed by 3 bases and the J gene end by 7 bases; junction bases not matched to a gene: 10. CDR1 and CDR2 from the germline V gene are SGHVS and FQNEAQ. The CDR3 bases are TGTGCCAGCAGCTTCCTAACGACTAGCGGGAGGGCCGGCGGGGAGCTGTTTTTT. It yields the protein CASSFLTTSGRAGGELFF.

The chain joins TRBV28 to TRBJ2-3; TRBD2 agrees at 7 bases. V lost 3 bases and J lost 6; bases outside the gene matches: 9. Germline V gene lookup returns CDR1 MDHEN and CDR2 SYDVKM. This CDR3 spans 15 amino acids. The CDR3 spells CASSFIAGEWDTQYF. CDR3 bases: TGTGCCAGCAGTTTTATCGCGGGGGAATGGGATACGCAGTATTTT.

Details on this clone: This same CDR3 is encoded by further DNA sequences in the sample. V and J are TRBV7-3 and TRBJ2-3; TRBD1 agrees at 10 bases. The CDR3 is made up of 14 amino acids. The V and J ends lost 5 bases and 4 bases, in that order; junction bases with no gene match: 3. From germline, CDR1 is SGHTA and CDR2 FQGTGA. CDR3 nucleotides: TGTGCCAGCAGCCCCGGGACAGGGGCAGATACGCAGTATTTT. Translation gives CASSPGTGADTQYF.

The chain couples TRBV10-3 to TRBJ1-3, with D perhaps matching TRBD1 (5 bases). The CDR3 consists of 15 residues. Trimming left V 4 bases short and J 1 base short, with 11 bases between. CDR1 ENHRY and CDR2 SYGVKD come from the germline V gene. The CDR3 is CAISGGGLSGNTIYF. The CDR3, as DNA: TGTGCCATCAGTGGGGGGGGTCTGTCTGGAAACACCATATATTTT.

DNA for the CDR3: TGTGCCAGCAGCAAAGAGGAGAGTGAACAATCTAACTATGGCTACACCTTC. This encodes CASSKEESEQSNYGYTF. This chain joins TRBV21-1 and TRBJ1-2. TRBV21-1 is a documented pseudogene. The CDR3 runs to 17 residues.

The CDR3 loop is CATSRGGQLGPYGYTF. DNA for the CDR3: TGTGCCACCAGCAGAGGAGGGCAGTTGGGGCCTTATGGCTACACCTTC. The chain joins TRBV15 to TRBJ1-2; TRBD1 might be the D (5 bases). Germline V CDR1 and CDR2: LNHNV, YYDKDF (reference sequence). The CDR3 is 16 amino acids. V gave up 1 base and J gave up 5 bases, with 17 bases separating them.

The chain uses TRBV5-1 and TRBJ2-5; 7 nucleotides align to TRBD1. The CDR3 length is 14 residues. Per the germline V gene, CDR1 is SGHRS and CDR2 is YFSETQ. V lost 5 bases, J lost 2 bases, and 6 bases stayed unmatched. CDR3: CASSRDRNQETQYF. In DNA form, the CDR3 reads TGCGCCAGCAGTCGGGACAGAAATCAAGAGACCCAGTACTTC.

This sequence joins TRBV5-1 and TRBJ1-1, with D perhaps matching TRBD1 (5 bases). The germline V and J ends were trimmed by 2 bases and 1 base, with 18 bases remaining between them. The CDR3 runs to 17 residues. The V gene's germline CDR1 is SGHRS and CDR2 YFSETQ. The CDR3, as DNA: TGCGCCAGCAGCTTAGGGATGAGCTCGAGGGGGAACACTGAAGCTTTCTTT. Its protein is CASSLGMSSRGNTEAFF.

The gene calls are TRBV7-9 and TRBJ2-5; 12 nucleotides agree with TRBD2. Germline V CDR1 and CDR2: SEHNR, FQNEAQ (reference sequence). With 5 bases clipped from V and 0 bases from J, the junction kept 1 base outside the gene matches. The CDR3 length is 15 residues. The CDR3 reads CASSRTSGNQETQYF. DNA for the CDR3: TGTGCCAGCAGCCGGACTAGCGGGAACCAAGAGACCCAGTACTTC. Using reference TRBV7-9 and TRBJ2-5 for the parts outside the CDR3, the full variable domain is DTGVSQNPRHKITKRGQNVTFRCDPISEHNRLYWYRQTLGQGPEFLTYFQNEAQLEKSRLLSDRFSAERPKGSFSTLEIQRTEQGDSAMYLCASSRTSGNQETQYFGPGTRLLVL.

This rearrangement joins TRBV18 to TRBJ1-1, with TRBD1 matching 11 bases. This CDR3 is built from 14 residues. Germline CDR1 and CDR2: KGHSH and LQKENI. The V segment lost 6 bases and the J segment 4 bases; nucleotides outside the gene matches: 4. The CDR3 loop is CASSGTGGSTEAFF. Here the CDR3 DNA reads TGTGCCAGCTCCGGGACAGGGGGAAGCACTGAAGCTTTCTTT.

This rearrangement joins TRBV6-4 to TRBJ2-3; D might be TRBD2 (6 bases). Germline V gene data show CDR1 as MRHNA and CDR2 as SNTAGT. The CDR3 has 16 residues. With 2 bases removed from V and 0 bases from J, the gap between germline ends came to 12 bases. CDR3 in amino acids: CASSDGSSVSTDTQYF. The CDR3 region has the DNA TGTGCCAGCAGTGACGGGTCTAGCGTGAGCACAGATACGCAGTATTTT.

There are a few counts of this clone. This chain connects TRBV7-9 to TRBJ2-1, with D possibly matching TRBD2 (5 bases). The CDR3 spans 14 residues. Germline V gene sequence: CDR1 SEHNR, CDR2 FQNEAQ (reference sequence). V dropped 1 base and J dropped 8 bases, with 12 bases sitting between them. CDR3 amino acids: CASSLELGQDEQFF. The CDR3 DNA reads TGTGCCAGCAGCTTAGAACTAGGCCAGGATGAGCAGTTCTTC.

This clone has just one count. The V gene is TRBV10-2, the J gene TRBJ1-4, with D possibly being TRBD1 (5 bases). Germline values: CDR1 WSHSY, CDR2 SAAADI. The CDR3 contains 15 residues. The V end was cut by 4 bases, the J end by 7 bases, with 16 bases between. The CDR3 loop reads CASSALGTPGEKLFF. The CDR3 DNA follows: TGCGCCAGCAGTGCTTTGGGGACGCCGGGTGAAAAACTGTTTTTT.

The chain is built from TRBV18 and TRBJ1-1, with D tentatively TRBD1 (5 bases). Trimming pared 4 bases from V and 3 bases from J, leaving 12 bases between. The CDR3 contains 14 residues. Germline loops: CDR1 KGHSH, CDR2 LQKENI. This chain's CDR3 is CASSLGTSDTEAFF. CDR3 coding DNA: TGTGCCAGCTCACTAGGGACGTCCGACACTGAAGCTTTCTTT.

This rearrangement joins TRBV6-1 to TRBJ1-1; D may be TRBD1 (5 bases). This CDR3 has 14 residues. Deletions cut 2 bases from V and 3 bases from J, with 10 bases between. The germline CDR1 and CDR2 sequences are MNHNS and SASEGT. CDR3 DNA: TGTGCCAGCAGTGAAAAGGACACGTACACTGAAGCTTTCTTT. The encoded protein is CASSEKDTYTEAFF.

For the CDR3, the DNA is TGTGCCAGCAGGACCCGCGGTGGGTTGGACGAGCAGTACTTC. It specifies CASRTRGGLDEQYF. V is TRBV6-1 and J is TRBJ2-7; unclear D gene. The CDR3 covers 14 residues. Germline loops: CDR1 MNHNS, CDR2 SASEGT. V was cut by 6 bases and J by 5 bases, with 17 bases left in between.

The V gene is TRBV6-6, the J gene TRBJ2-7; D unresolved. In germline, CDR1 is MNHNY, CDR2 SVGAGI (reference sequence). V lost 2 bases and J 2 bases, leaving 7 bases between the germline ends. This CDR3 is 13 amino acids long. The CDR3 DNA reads TGTGCCAGCAGTTACGGCCATACCTACGAGCAGTACTTC. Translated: CASSYGHTYEQYF.

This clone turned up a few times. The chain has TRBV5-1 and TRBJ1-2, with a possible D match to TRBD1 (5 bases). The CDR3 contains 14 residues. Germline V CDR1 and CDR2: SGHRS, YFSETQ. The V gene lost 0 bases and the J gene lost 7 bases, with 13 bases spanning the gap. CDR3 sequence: CASSLASGTAGYTF. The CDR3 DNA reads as TGCGCCAGCAGCTTGGCCTCTGGGACCGCTGGCTACACCTTC.

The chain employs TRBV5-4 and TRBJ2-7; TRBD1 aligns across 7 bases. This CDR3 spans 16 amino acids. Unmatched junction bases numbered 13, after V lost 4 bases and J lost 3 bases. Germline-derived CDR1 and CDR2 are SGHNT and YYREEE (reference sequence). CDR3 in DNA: TGTGCCAGCAGCCCAAATGCTAGGGACAGAAACTACGAGCAGTACTTC. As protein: CASSPNARDRNYEQYF.

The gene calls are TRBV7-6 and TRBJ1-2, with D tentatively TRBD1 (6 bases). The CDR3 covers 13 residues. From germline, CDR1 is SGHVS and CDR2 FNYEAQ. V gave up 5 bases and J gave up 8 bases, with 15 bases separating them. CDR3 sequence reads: CASSPGGGGGYTF. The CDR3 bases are TGTGCCAGCAGCCCGGGTGGGGGCGGAGGCTACACCTTC.